The next 27 T cell receptor beta chains were all read from a single sample in a study of cytomegalovirus exposure and HLA in healthy donors. With 60 Vbeta and 13 Jbeta primers, the PCR was carried out. The protocol was immunoSEQ multiplex PCR, while the TCRdb copy is restricted to in-frame clones and leaves out a portion. This sample has 150,000 to 200,000 clones, with about 86% found just once. The sample was PBMCs. The receptor set was obtained from a woman between 18 and 29 years old in good health and CMV-seronegative.

J is TRBJ2-5 and V is TRBV28; D perhaps matches TRBD1 (5 bases). Germline V gives CDR1 MDHEN, CDR2 SYDVKM. Trimming removed 5 bases from V and 5 bases from J, with 21 bases in between. There are 16 residues in the CDR3. This CDR3 reads CASSPKYRREGETQYF. DNA for the CDR3: TGTGCCAGCAGTCCAAAGTACAGGCGAGAAGGGGAGACCCAGTACTTC.

The chain carries TRBV18 and TRBJ2-3, with 8 nucleotides matching TRBD1. V gave up 3 bases and J gave up 2 bases; unmatched junction bases: 10. CDR3 length: 17 amino acids. Germline CDR1 KGHSH, CDR2 LQKENI. In DNA, the CDR3 is TGTGCCAGCTCACCCGGACAGGGTTACAGACACACAGATACGCAGTATTTT. This encodes CASSPGQGYRHTDTQYF.

With respect to this clone: Germline is not matched at one junction end, which may reflect a read error. This rearrangement joins TRBV6-4 to TRBJ1-2; D may be TRBD1 (5 bases). Germline-derived CDR1 and CDR2 are MRHNA and SNTAGT. This CDR3 region has 12 residues. CDR3: CASSSQRGGYPF. CDR3 in DNA: TGTGCCAGCAGTTCCCAAAGGGGTGGCTACCCCTTC.

This chain connects TRBV11-2 to TRBJ2-7, with a possible D match to TRBD1 (6 bases). Germline V gene data show CDR1 as SGHAT and CDR2 as FQNNGV. The CDR3 has 14 amino acids. V dropped 5 bases and J dropped 4 bases, with 15 bases sitting between them. Written as DNA, the CDR3 is TGTGCCAGCAGCGGAATCACAGGGCGGTACGAGCAGTACTTC. Translation gives CASSGITGRYEQYF.

The chain combines TRBV4-1 with TRBJ2-3, with 12 bases lining up with TRBD2. The CDR3 spans 19 residues. Germline CDR1 is MGHRA and CDR2 is YSYEKL. Germline trimming cut 3 bases from V and 0 bases from J; bases unmatched to any gene: 10. CDR3 sequence: CASSHSKGLAGPSTDTQYF. CDR3 nucleotide sequence: TGCGCCAGCAGCCATTCTAAAGGACTAGCGGGGCCAAGCACAGATACGCAGTATTTT.

The chain links TRBV10-3 to TRBJ2-1; a possible D gene is TRBD1 (5 bases). The V gene lost 3 bases and the J gene lost 2 bases, with 14 bases spanning the gap. Germline V gene lookup returns CDR1 ENHRY and CDR2 SYGVKD. The CDR3 consists of 16 residues. The CDR3 spells CAISDLRAGTYNEQFF. In DNA, the CDR3 is TGTGCCATCAGTGACCTTAGGGCAGGGACCTACAATGAGCAGTTCTTC.

This rearrangement joins TRBV19 to TRBJ2-4; TRBD2 might be the D (5 bases). The germline V gene encodes CDR1 LNHDA and CDR2 SQIVND (reference sequence). V lost 6 bases and J 6 bases, leaving 12 bases between the germline ends. The length of the CDR3 is 13 residues. CDR3 coding DNA: TGTGCCAGTAGCAGTGACTACCTAAACATTCAGTACTTC. It translates to CASSSDYLNIQYF.

The V gene is TRBV9, the J gene TRBJ2-5, with 12 bases that match TRBD2. Trimming cost V 3 bases and J 5 bases; bases outside gene matches: 8. This CDR3 is 16 amino acids long. In germline, CDR1 is SGDLS, CDR2 YYNGEE. CDR3 DNA sequence: TGTGCCAGCAGCGCCCTAGCGGGAGGGCCCGGGGAGACCCAGTACTTC. Translation: CASSALAGGPGETQYF.

This clone showed up just a few times. This rearrangement joins TRBV5-4 to TRBJ2-5; TRBD2 matches at 7 bases. Trimming removed 4 bases from V and 5 bases from J; junction bases left unmatched: 5. This CDR3 is 13 amino acids long. The germline V gene encodes CDR1 SGHNT and CDR2 YYREEE (reference sequence). This chain's CDR3 is CASSQRGGETQYF. The CDR3 DNA reads as TGTGCCAGCAGCCAGCGGGGTGGGGAGACCCAGTACTTC.

The chain joins TRBV7-2 to TRBJ2-7, with D possibly matching TRBD1 (6 bases). The CDR3 has 17 amino acids. The germline CDR1 and CDR2 sequences are SGHTA and FQGNSA. The V gene lost 5 bases and the J gene lost 4 bases, with 24 bases spanning the gap. The CDR3 loop is CASSLAIGQYPSYEQYF. The CDR3 DNA follows: TGTGCCAGCAGCCTCGCGATAGGACAGTACCCTTCTTACGAGCAGTACTTC.

The rearrangement joins TRBV4-2 to TRBJ2-1; TRBD2 matches at 7 bases. V was pared by 0 bases and J by 0 bases, with 2 bases of the junction left unmatched. CDR1 and CDR2 (germline): LGHNA, YNFKEQ. The CDR3 is made up of 16 amino acids. The CDR3 sequence: CASSQDGGSSYNEQFF. The CDR3 bases are TGTGCCAGCAGCCAAGATGGCGGGAGCTCCTACAATGAGCAGTTCTTC.

The rearrangement joins TRBV6-1 to TRBJ2-2; no clear D gene. The CDR3 is 15 residues long. Trimming pared 7 bases from V and 0 bases from J, leaving 12 bases between. Germline V gene sequence: CDR1 MNHNS, CDR2 SASEGT. This chain's CDR3 is CASTPRSPNTGELFF. CDR3 DNA sequence: TGTGCCAGCACGCCTAGGAGCCCGAACACCGGGGAGCTGTTTTTT.

The genes are TRBV9 and TRBJ1-5, with D tentatively TRBD1 (6 bases). The V end lost 3 bases, the J end lost 1 base, and 11 bases lay between the germline ends. Germline loops: CDR1 SGDLS, CDR2 YYNGEE. This CDR3 has 15 residues. The CDR3 here is CASSERGFSNQPQHF. The CDR3 coding sequence is TGTGCCAGCAGCGAAAGGGGGTTCAGCAATCAGCCCCAGCATTTT.

This chain uses TRBV6-5 with TRBJ2-7; weak D call: TRBD1 (6 bases). V was clipped by 5 bases and J by 2 bases, with 13 bases between them. The CDR3 extends over 14 amino acids. Germline CDR1 reads MNHEY; CDR2 reads SVGAGI. CDR3 protein: CASSHYTGTYEQYF. The CDR3 nucleotides are TGTGCCAGCAGTCACTATACAGGGACCTACGAGCAGTACTTC.

Only a few counts were recorded for this clone. The chain uses TRBV11-2 and TRBJ1-4, with D unclear. Germline-derived CDR1 and CDR2 are SGHAT and FQNNGV. Trimming pared 2 bases from V and 8 bases from J, leaving 12 bases between. CDR3 size: 14 residues. The CDR3 DNA is TGTGCCAGCAGCTTATACGGTGAGGGAGAAAAACTGTTTTTT. Residues: CASSLYGEGEKLFF. Combining the CDR3 with reference TRBV11-2 and TRBJ1-4 gives the whole variable domain EAGVAQSPRYKIIEKRQSVAFWCNPISGHATLYWYQQILGQGPKLLIQFQNNGVVDDSQLPKDRFSAERLKGVDSTLKIQPAKLEDSAVYLCASSLYGEGEKLFFGSGTQLSVL.

The V gene is TRBV9, the J gene TRBJ1-2, with 8 bases matching TRBD1. The V segment lost 4 bases and the J segment 2 bases; nucleotides outside the gene matches: 10. CDR1 is SGDLS, CDR2 YYNGEE, per germline. This CDR3 has 16 residues. DNA of the CDR3: TGTGCCAGCAGCCCGAGGGTGGCAGGGGGCAACTATGGCTACACCTTC. The encoded protein is CASSPRVAGGNYGYTF.

This rearrangement joins TRBV6-1 to TRBJ1-2; D is perhaps TRBD1 (5 bases). V was pared by 2 bases and J by 8 bases, with 15 bases between. CDR3 size: 14 residues. Germline CDR1 is MNHNS and CDR2 is SASEGT. The CDR3 sequence is CASSERQGLEGYTF. CDR3 bases: TGTGCCAGCAGTGAAAGGCAGGGCTTGGAGGGCTACACCTTC.

The CDR3 sequence is CASRPGTGNTGELFF. The CDR3 coding sequence is TGCGCCAGCAGGCCCGGGACAGGGAACACCGGGGAGCTGTTTTTT. The rearrangement links TRBV10-1 to TRBJ2-2, with 8 bases identical to TRBD1. Trimming at V came to 6 bases and at J to 1 base, leaving 4 bases not matched to a gene. This CDR3 comprises 15 residues. Germline values: CDR1 WNHNN, CDR2 SYGVQD (reference sequence).

V usage is TRBV28 and J usage is TRBJ2-5; 10 bases are shared with TRBD2. V lost 2 bases and J lost 5; bases outside the gene matches: 5. The germline V gene has CDR1 MDHEN and CDR2 SYDVKM. The CDR3 spans 15 residues. This chain's CDR3 is CASSLVSGRGETQYF. CDR3 in DNA: TGTGCCAGCAGTTTAGTCAGCGGGAGGGGGGAGACCCAGTACTTC.

The chain combines TRBV19 with TRBJ1-1; D not certain. This CDR3 has 12 amino acids. Germline V gene sequence: CDR1 LNHDA, CDR2 SQIVND (reference sequence). V was shortened by 3 bases and J by 6 bases, with 8 bases between the two germline ends. CDR3 DNA sequence: TGTGCCAGTAGTATGCGGAGGGCTGAAGCTTTCTTT. Translated: CASSMRRAEAFF.

The CDR3, as DNA: TGTGCCAGTAGTATCGAGAAGAACACTGAAGCTTTCTTT. As protein: CASSIEKNTEAFF. This sequence joins TRBV19 and TRBJ1-1; D remains unclear. Trimming removed 3 bases at V and 1 base at J, with 6 bases between. The V gene's germline CDR1 is LNHDA and CDR2 SQIVND (reference sequence). The CDR3 has 13 amino acids.

The chain employs TRBV27 and TRBJ2-1; 7 nucleotides agree with TRBD2. This CDR3 is 16 amino acids long. Germline trimming cut 6 bases from V and 1 base from J; bases unmatched to any gene: 9. Germline CDR1 reads MNHEY; CDR2 reads SMNVEV (reference sequence). CDR3 residues: CASRKSGDRSYNEQFF. CDR3 coding DNA: TGTGCCAGCAGGAAGAGCGGGGACCGGTCCTACAATGAGCAGTTCTTC.

This chain connects TRBV6-1 to TRBJ1-2; no clear D gene. Trimming left V 6 bases short and J 4 bases short, with 15 bases between. CDR3 length: 14 amino acids. Germline V CDR1 and CDR2: MNHNS, SASEGT. CDR3 loop: CASRIRSGGYGYTF. Here the CDR3 DNA reads TGTGCCAGCAGAATAAGGTCGGGAGGCTATGGCTACACCTTC.

The rearrangement joins TRBV10-3 to TRBJ2-5; a weak D match, TRBD2 (5 bases). Per the germline V gene, CDR1 is ENHRY and CDR2 is SYGVKD. CDR3 length: 14 amino acids. Trimming shortened V by 1 base and J by 10 bases, and 16 bases separated the two germline ends. CDR3 loop: CAISELETAEDQYF. The CDR3 bases are TGTGCCATCAGTGAGTTGGAGACCGCGGAGGACCAGTACTTC.

This clone was recorded once. This chain links TRBV5-1 with TRBJ2-7; 7 positions agree with TRBD2. Germline V lookup: CDR1 SGHRS, CDR2 YFSETQ. This CDR3 region has 13 residues. Trimming at V came to 7 bases and at J to 3 bases, leaving 7 bases not matched to a gene. This CDR3 reads CASSREGRYEQYF. DNA for the CDR3: TGCGCCAGCTCGAGGGAGGGGCGCTACGAGCAGTACTTC.

The rearrangement links TRBV6-5 to TRBJ1-5; a possible D gene is TRBD1 (5 bases). The germline CDR1 and CDR2 sequences are MNHEY and SVGAGI. The CDR3 covers 15 residues. V was pared by 4 bases and J by 4 bases, with 14 bases between. CDR3 sequence: CASSSAWGGNQPQHF. CDR3 coding DNA: TGTGCCAGCAGTTCAGCATGGGGGGGAAATCAGCCCCAGCATTTT.

The chain recombines TRBV19 with TRBJ2-5; 8 bases match TRBD1. V was clipped by 4 bases and J by 4 bases; unmatched bases: 5. The CDR3 runs 14 residues. CDR1 and CDR2 (germline): LNHDA, SQIVND (reference sequence). The CDR3 DNA is TGTGCCAGTAGTACTCAGGGGGCCGGAGAGACCCAGTACTTC. Encoded protein: CASSTQGAGETQYF.